Listed here are 32 T cell receptor beta chains from one sample, sequenced in a study of memory CD4+ T cells and cytomegalovirus serostatus. The sort gate was single viable CD3+CD4+CD8-CD45RO+ cells for memory CD4+ T cells. The assay was immunoSEQ multiplex PCR, and TCRdb's table has in-frame clones only and misses some. The repertoire includes 35,000 to 45,000 clones, about 79% of them detected once, and more than 0.95% sits in the top ten. The sequencing input was memory CD4+ T cells from blood. The receptors derive from an adult in good health and CMV-seronegative.

The chain recombines TRBV19 with TRBJ2-2; unclear D gene. This CDR3 comprises 13 residues. V was shortened by 3 bases and J by 0 bases, with 2 bases between the two germline ends. Germline CDR1 reads LNHDA; CDR2 reads SQIVND (reference sequence). In DNA form, the CDR3 reads TGTGCCAGTAGTATTCCGAACACCGGGGAGCTGTTTTTT. This sequence encodes CASSIPNTGELFF. Filled out from reference TRBV19 and TRBJ2-2, the complete variable domain reads DGGITQSPKYLFRKEGQNVTLSCEQNLNHDAMYWYRQDPGQGLRLIYYSQIVNDFQKGDIAEGYSVSREKKESFPLTVTSAQKNPTAFYLCASSIPNTGELFFGEGSRLTVL.

The rearrangement joins TRBV5-5 to TRBJ1-1, with 9 bases lining up with TRBD1. With 4 bases clipped from V and 4 bases from J, the junction kept 11 bases outside the gene matches. Per germline, CDR1 SGHKS and CDR2 YYEKEE (reference sequence). This CDR3 is 16 amino acids long. This CDR3 is CASSRTGGRGSTEAFF. The CDR3 bases are TGTGCCAGCAGCCGAACAGGGGGCCGAGGTAGCACTGAAGCTTTCTTT.

This chain connects TRBV18 to TRBJ1-3; D is ambiguous. Trimming stripped 2 bases from V and 0 bases from J, with 11 bases between. This CDR3 spans 16 amino acids. Germline V gives CDR1 KGHSH, CDR2 LQKENI. CDR3 in amino acids: CASSPGWAISGNTIYF. The CDR3 DNA reads TGTGCCAGCTCACCAGGCTGGGCGATCTCTGGAAACACCATATATTTT.

Note on this clone: An end of the junction does not agree with germline; a read error may underlie this. The chain joins TRBV23-1 to TRBJ1-5, with D tentatively TRBD1 (5 bases). TRBV23-1 is an open reading frame whose function is uncertain. CDR3 length: 16 amino acids. CDR3 DNA sequence: TGCGCCAGCAATCAATTAAGGGGTCGTAGCAATCAGCCCCAGCATTTT. Translated: CASNQLRGRSNQPQHF.

The DNA for the CDR3 is TGTGCCAGCAGCGCAACTTGGGGGGACACCGGGGAGCTGTTTTTT. As protein: CASSATWGDTGELFF. V and J are TRBV7-9 and TRBJ2-2, with TRBD2 as a possible D gene (6 bases). This CDR3 comprises 15 residues. V shed 5 bases and J shed 3 bases, with 13 bases lying between them. Germline-derived CDR1 and CDR2 are SEHNR and FQNEAQ (reference sequence).

The chain couples TRBV4-1 to TRBJ1-4; 7 positions agree with TRBD1. The CDR3 runs to 15 residues. Germline CDR1 and CDR2: MGHRA and YSYEKL. V lost 3 bases to trimming and J lost 3 bases; unmatched junction nucleotides: 4. CDR3 nucleotides: TGCGCCAGCAGCCAGATCCAGGGGGCTAATGAAAAACTGTTTTTT. The encoded protein is CASSQIQGANEKLFF.

This clone showed up just once. The V call is TRBV11-2, the J call TRBJ1-2, with D uncertain. CDR1 and CDR2 from the germline V gene are SGHAT and FQNNGV. The length of the CDR3 is 15 residues. Trimming cost V 1 base and J 2 bases, with 11 bases left between them. The CDR3 spells CASSLGPSSNYGYTF. CDR3 sequence (DNA): TGTGCCAGCAGCTTAGGCCCCTCATCCAACTATGGCTACACCTTC.

The rearrangement uses TRBV18 and TRBJ2-4, with 7 positions matching TRBD1. The CDR3 runs to 13 residues. Losses at the gene ends were 4 bases for V and 6 bases for J; bases not matched to a gene: 3. CDR1 is KGHSH, CDR2 LQKENI, per germline. In DNA, the CDR3 is TGTGCCAGCTCACAGGGGGCCGTAAACATTCAGTACTTC. This translates into CASSQGAVNIQYF. The full variable domain, its missing parts supplied by reference TRBV18 and TRBJ2-4, is NAGVMQNPRHLVRRRGQEARLRCSPMKGHSHVYWYRQLPEEGLKFMVYLQKENIIDESGMPKERFSAEFPKEGPSILRIQQVVRGDSAAYFCASSQGAVNIQYFGAGTRLSVL.

This chain connects TRBV7-3 to TRBJ2-3; 8 positions agree with TRBD2. From germline, CDR1 is SGHTA and CDR2 FQGTGA. J lost 4 bases, V lost 4 bases, and 7 bases had no gene match. The CDR3 is 15 amino acids. CDR3 in amino acids: CASSSEAGVADTQYF. The CDR3, as DNA: TGTGCCAGCAGCTCCGAAGCGGGAGTGGCAGATACGCAGTATTTT. The full variable domain, in which reference TRBV7-3 and TRBJ2-3 provide the parts outside the CDR3, is GAGVSQTPSNKVTEKGKYVELRCDPISGHTALYWYRQSLGQGPEFLIYFQGTGAADDSGLPNDRFFAVRPEGSVSTLKIQRTERGDSAVYLCASSSEAGVADTQYFGPGTRLTVL.

V usage is TRBV4-3 and J usage is TRBJ1-5, with D possibly being TRBD1 (5 bases). V gave up 3 bases and J gave up 2 bases, with 5 bases separating them. The CDR3 is 13 residues long. In germline, CDR1 is LGHNA, CDR2 YSLEER. The CDR3: CASSQGRNQPQHF. CDR3 DNA: TGCGCCAGCAGCCAGGGACGCAATCAGCCCCAGCATTTT.

CDR3 sequence (DNA): TGTGCCAGCAGCCTTTTAGAGGGAGTAGCCTACAATGAGCAGTTCTTC. Protein sequence: CASSLLEGVAYNEQFF. The rearrangement joins TRBV9 to TRBJ2-1; a weak D match, TRBD2 (5 bases). Trimming left V 4 bases short and J 2 bases short, with 16 bases between. Germline V CDR1 and CDR2: SGDLS, YYNGEE. This CDR3 region has 16 residues.

V is TRBV12-5 and J is TRBJ1-5; D is perhaps TRBD1 (5 bases). The CDR3 has 16 amino acids. The V gene's germline CDR1 is LGHNT and CDR2 FRNRAP. V was cut by 0 bases and J by 5 bases, with 14 bases left in between. The CDR3 region is CASGLVLGHLDQPQHF. CDR3 bases: TGTGCTAGTGGTTTGGTACTAGGACACCTGGATCAGCCCCAGCATTTT.

The chain links TRBV11-3 to TRBJ2-7, with TRBD2 matching 9 bases. Germline CDR1 reads SGHNT; CDR2 reads YENEEA. This CDR3 contains 15 residues. V lost 5 bases and J lost 3; bases outside the gene matches: 8. The CDR3 here is CASSLAGSSFYEQYF. In DNA form, the CDR3 reads TGTGCCAGCAGCCTAGCGGGATCTAGTTTCTACGAGCAGTACTTC.

The rearrangement uses TRBV11-2 and TRBJ2-3; D is uncertain. The V gene lost 5 bases and the J gene lost 5 bases, with 11 bases spanning the gap. The CDR3 runs to 13 residues. Germline-derived CDR1 and CDR2 are SGHAT and FQNNGV. The CDR3 sequence: CASSPLGRDTQYF. The CDR3 nucleotides are TGTGCCAGCAGCCCATTAGGTAGAGATACGCAGTATTTT.

The V call is TRBV5-1, the J call TRBJ1-1; no reliable D call. The germline CDR1 and CDR2 sequences are SGHRS and YFSETQ. V was pared by 4 bases and J by 2 bases, with 12 bases between. The CDR3 runs 14 residues. CDR3 sequence: CASSTDGANTEAFF. The DNA of the CDR3 is TGCGCCAGCAGCACGGACGGAGCTAACACTGAAGCTTTCTTT.

CDR3 residues: CASSQDWASGQPLAKNIQYF. The CDR3, as DNA: TGTGCCAGCAGCCAAGATTGGGCAAGCGGCCAACCTTTAGCCAAAAACATTCAGTACTTC. The chain couples TRBV14 to TRBJ2-4; TRBD2 might be the D (5 bases). The CDR3 contains 20 residues. The germline CDR1 and CDR2 sequences are SGHDN and FVKESK. Trimming shortened V by 0 bases and J by 0 bases, and 21 bases separated the two germline ends.

The chain has TRBV7-2 and TRBJ2-3, with a tentative D call TRBD2 (6 bases). The V gene lost 5 bases and the J gene lost 4 bases, with 19 bases spanning the gap. CDR3 length: 16 amino acids. Germline CDR1 is SGHTA and CDR2 is FQGNSA. The CDR3 loop reads CASSPRPGVGSDTQYF. The CDR3 bases are TGTGCCAGCAGCCCCCGTCCGGGAGTGGGTTCAGATACGCAGTATTTT. Full variable domain (rest looked up from reference TRBV7-2 and TRBJ2-3): GAGVSQSPSNKVTEKGKDVELRCDPISGHTALYWYRQSLGQGLEFLIYFQGNSAPDKSGLPSDRFSAERTGGSVSTLTIQRTQQEDSAVYLCASSPRPGVGSDTQYFGPGTRLTVL.

The chain is built from TRBV27 and TRBJ2-7; no reliable D call. The germline CDR1 and CDR2 sequences are MNHEY and SMNVEV (reference sequence). The germline V and J ends were trimmed by 2 bases and 4 bases, with 12 bases remaining between them. The CDR3 has 14 amino acids. The CDR3 region is CASSLTVLSYEQYF. The CDR3 nucleotides read TGTGCCAGCAGTTTAACGGTACTTTCTTACGAGCAGTACTTC.

The V call is TRBV29-1, the J call TRBJ2-7, with TRBD2 identical over 9 bases. Germline loops: CDR1 SQVTM, CDR2 ANQGSEA. The trim removed 6 bases at V and 0 bases at J, leaving 3 bases unmatched. CDR3 length equals 13 residues. The CDR3 coding sequence is TGCAGCGTAAATAGCGGGAGCTCCTACGAGCAGTACTTC. Its protein is CSVNSGSSYEQYF.

This clone was found a few times. The chain is built from TRBV4-2 and TRBJ1-1; D gene unclear. Germline CDR1 and CDR2: LGHNA and YNFKEQ. The CDR3 length is 15 residues. V was cut by 0 bases and J by 1 base, with 9 bases left in between. CDR3 residues: CASSQELGPNTEAFF. For the CDR3, the DNA is TGTGCCAGCAGCCAAGAACTGGGTCCGAACACTGAAGCTTTCTTT.

CDR3 in amino acids: CASSFRDEQYF. The DNA of the CDR3 is TGTGCCAGCAGCTTTAGGGACGAGCAGTACTTC. The chain has TRBV7-9 and TRBJ2-7; no definite D call. CDR1 is SEHNR and CDR2 is FQNEAQ in the germline V gene (reference sequence). V was trimmed by 3 bases and J by 5 bases, leaving 5 bases between them. This CDR3 is 11 amino acids long.

The gene calls are TRBV29-1 and TRBJ2-5, with D perhaps matching TRBD2 (6 bases). Gene TRBJ2-7 matches the end of the DNA better, so the J call may be wrong. The CDR3 is made up of 14 amino acids. Germline CDR1 SQVTM, CDR2 ANQGSEA. The CDR3 loop reads CSVEGGGQEGEQYF. The CDR3, as DNA: TGCAGCGTTGAAGGCGGAGGGCAGGAAGGCGAGCAGTACTTC.

The chain uses TRBV2 and TRBJ2-7; a weak D match, TRBD1 (5 bases). The CDR3 is made up of 11 amino acids. In germline, CDR1 is SNHLY, CDR2 FYNNEI. V was cut by 6 bases and J by 3 bases, with 6 bases left in between. CDR3: CASSTGYEQYF. The CDR3 DNA reads as TGTGCCAGCAGCACAGGCTACGAGCAGTACTTC.

The gene calls are TRBV7-2 and TRBJ1-5; D is possibly TRBD1 (5 bases). Trimming removed 5 bases at V and 7 bases at J, with 15 bases between. The V gene's germline CDR1 is SGHTA and CDR2 FQGNSA. The length of the CDR3 is 14 residues. The DNA for the CDR3 is TGTGCCAGCAGCAAAGATGGGGGGAACCAGCCCCAGCATTTT. Protein: CASSKDGGNQPQHF.

This clone has more than one count but fewer than ten. The J gene is TRBJ1-1, the V gene TRBV7-8, with unresolved D. The germline gives CDR1 SGHVS, CDR2 FQNEAQ. The CDR3 is 15 residues long. Trimming removed 1 base at V and 0 bases at J, with 9 bases between. CDR3: CASSLGLSMNTEAFF. CDR3 DNA: TGTGCCAGCAGCTTAGGGCTGAGCATGAACACTGAAGCTTTCTTT.

This chain connects TRBV5-1 to TRBJ2-7; possibly TRBD1 for D (5 bases). Germline values: CDR1 SGHRS, CDR2 YFSETQ. CDR3 length equals 13 residues. Deletions cut 6 bases from V and 0 bases from J, with 10 bases between. The CDR3 nucleotides are TGCGCCAGCACCGCCGACAGCTCCTACGAGCAGTACTTC. Amino acids: CASTADSSYEQYF.

The rearrangement joins TRBV30 to TRBJ1-2, with 11 bases lining up with TRBD1. J was trimmed by 8 bases and V by 8 bases; bases with no gene match: 7. The germline gives CDR1 GTSNPN, CDR2 SVGIG (reference sequence). The CDR3 runs to 12 residues. The CDR3 sequence: CAGGQGAVGYTF. In nucleotides, the CDR3 is TGTGCCGGCGGACAGGGGGCAGTCGGCTACACCTTC.

The chain joins TRBV5-1 to TRBJ1-3, with 7 bases lining up with TRBD1. The junction had 11 bases not matched to a gene; V was cut back by 4 bases and J by 1 base. The CDR3 loop spans 17 amino acids. CDR1 is SGHRS, CDR2 YFSETQ, per germline. CDR3 DNA sequence: TGCGCCAGCAGCCCCGGTGGCAGGGGGTCTTCTGGAAACACCATATATTTT. It translates to CASSPGGRGSSGNTIYF.

The gene calls are TRBV30 and TRBJ1-5; D unclear. V lost 0 bases and J 7 bases, leaving 10 bases between the germline ends. The CDR3 extends over 13 amino acids. Germline CDR1 is GTSNPN and CDR2 is SVGIG (reference sequence). This CDR3 reads CAWSVGPRQPQHF. As DNA, the CDR3 is TGTGCCTGGAGTGTAGGGCCGAGGCAGCCCCAGCATTTT.

This chain uses TRBV2 with TRBJ2-6; the D is unclear. CDR3 size: 18 residues. Germline V lookup: CDR1 SNHLY, CDR2 FYNNEI. V lost 8 bases, J lost 2 bases, and 22 bases lay in between. The CDR3 DNA reads TGTGCCAGCCGAAAGGAAGCAACTGGGCTCACTGGGGCCAACGTCCTGACTTTC. Protein: CASRKEATGLTGANVLTF.

This clone was detected only a few times. CDR3 in DNA: TGTGCCTGGAGTCCGGGACCAAGCTCCTACAATGAGCAGTTCTTC. Translating gives CAWSPGPSSYNEQFF. This chain uses TRBV30 with TRBJ2-1; D might be TRBD1 or TRBD2, each matching 5 bases. The CDR3 covers 15 residues. V was trimmed by 2 bases and J by 0 bases, leaving 11 bases between them. Germline V gene sequence: CDR1 GTSNPN, CDR2 SVGIG (reference sequence).

The V call is TRBV30, the J call TRBJ1-3; no definite D call. The germline V and J ends were trimmed by 3 bases and 0 bases, with 3 bases remaining between them. The CDR3 totals 12 residues. Per the germline V gene, CDR1 is GTSNPN and CDR2 is SVGIG (reference sequence). Written as DNA, the CDR3 is TGTGCCTGGAGAGACTCTGGAAACACCATATATTTT. This translates into CAWRDSGNTIYF. Full variable domain (remainder filled in from reference TRBV30 and TRBJ1-3): SQTIHQWPATLVQPVGSPLSLECTVEGTSNPNLYWYRQAAGRGLQLLFYSVGIGQISSEVPQNLSASRPQDRQFILSSKKLLLSDSGFYLCAWRDSGNTIYFGEGSWLTVV.